These 31 T cell receptor beta chains came from one sample sequenced in a study of T cells in localized non-small cell lung cancer. Here immunoSEQ multiplex PCR was the method, and the copy in TCRdb shows in-frame clones only, minus some. The sample yields some 140,000 clones, 89% seen once. The input for sequencing was peripheral blood, taken before any cancer treatment. The receptors were sampled from a female donor of 60 years or more with stage I lung adenocarcinoma.

This clone was recorded a few times. The rearrangement links TRBV7-9 to TRBJ2-5; the D gene could be TRBD1 or TRBD2 (7 bases each). The CDR3 length is 14 residues. V was shortened by 4 bases and J by 4 bases, with 13 bases between the two germline ends. Germline V gene data show CDR1 as SEHNR and CDR2 as FQNEAQ (reference sequence). The CDR3 loop is CASSSQGGGETQYF. The DNA of the CDR3 is TGTGCCAGCAGCTCCCAGGGGGGGGGAGAGACCCAGTACTTC.

The chain joins TRBV5-7 to TRBJ2-1; TRBD2 matches at 8 bases. TRBV5-7 is placed among ORFs of uncertain function. The CDR3 is 15 residues long. Losses at the gene ends were 4 bases for V and 1 base for J; bases not matched to a gene: 4. Here the CDR3 DNA reads TGTGCCAGCAGCCCAAGCGGGGGATCCTACAATGAGCAGTTCTTC. It specifies CASSPSGGSYNEQFF.

The chain has TRBV10-3 and TRBJ2-7; D call uncertain. With 8 bases removed from V and 5 bases from J, the gap between germline ends came to 19 bases. Germline V gene sequence: CDR1 ENHRY, CDR2 SYGVKD. The length of the CDR3 is 14 residues. The CDR3 is CAIRISRTTDEQYF. The CDR3 DNA is TGTGCCATCCGAATCTCCCGCACGACGGACGAGCAGTACTTC.

The gene calls are TRBV15 and TRBJ2-7; TRBD1 is a possible D gene (7 bases). Per the germline V gene, CDR1 is LNHNV and CDR2 is YYDKDF (reference sequence). V was clipped by 2 bases and J by 4 bases, with 15 bases between them. The CDR3 loop spans 15 amino acids. CDR3: CATSRPPGGLYEQYF. The CDR3 DNA follows: TGTGCCACCAGCAGACCCCCAGGGGGACTTTACGAGCAGTACTTC.

The chain carries TRBV9 and TRBJ2-4; 11 bases fit TRBD2. V lost 3 bases and J lost 3; bases outside the gene matches: 8. The CDR3 totals 17 residues. Germline lookup yields CDR1 SGDLS and CDR2 YYNGEE. The CDR3: CASSADPGLADKNIQYF. Here the CDR3 DNA reads TGTGCCAGCAGCGCGGACCCGGGACTAGCGGACAAAAACATTCAGTACTTC.

The count of this clone is one. This chain joins TRBV2 and TRBJ2-3; 7 nucleotides line up with TRBD1. Germline CDR1 and CDR2: SNHLY and FYNNEI. The CDR3 runs to 15 residues. Germline trimming cut 6 bases from V and 5 bases from J; bases unmatched to any gene: 11. The CDR3 sequence is CASRDDRAEGDTQYF. The CDR3 region has the DNA TGTGCCAGCAGGGACGACAGGGCCGAGGGAGATACGCAGTATTTT.

The J gene is TRBJ1-2, the V gene TRBV14; D is ambiguous. The CDR3 has 16 amino acids. V was clipped by 0 bases and J by 8 bases, with 19 bases between them. Per the germline V gene, CDR1 is SGHDN and CDR2 is FVKESK. The CDR3 protein is CASSQEGTLLQGGYTF. DNA for the CDR3: TGTGCCAGCAGCCAAGAAGGTACGCTACTTCAAGGCGGCTACACCTTC.

This rearrangement joins TRBV5-1 to TRBJ2-7; TRBD1 matches at 8 bases. V lost 2 bases and J lost 3; bases outside the gene matches: 7. The CDR3 sequence is 15 residues long. Germline V gene data show CDR1 as SGHRS and CDR2 as YFSETQ. The chain's CDR3 is CASSFLGQELYEQYF. The CDR3 DNA reads as TGCGCCAGCAGCTTTTTGGGACAGGAGCTCTACGAGCAGTACTTC.

CDR3 DNA: TGTGCCAGCAGCCGGGGGAGCGGGAGCGTTCCCACCGGGGAGCTGTTTTTT. This encodes CASSRGSGSVPTGELFF. The rearrangement links TRBV7-9 to TRBJ2-2, with TRBD2 identical over 8 bases. CDR3 length: 17 residues. With V trimmed by 5 bases and J by 4 bases, 12 bases remained unmatched. Germline CDR1 SEHNR, CDR2 FQNEAQ (reference sequence).

The V and J genes are TRBV5-1 and TRBJ1-2; a possible D gene is TRBD1 (6 bases). The germline gives CDR1 SGHRS, CDR2 YFSETQ. The ends were cut back, 4 bases at V and 5 bases at J, with 21 bases in the middle. The CDR3 extends over 16 amino acids. The CDR3 is CASSREGGVGNYGYTF. The CDR3 DNA reads TGCGCCAGCAGCCGCGAAGGGGGGGTTGGCAATTATGGCTACACCTTC.

The rearrangement links TRBV10-3 to TRBJ1-2, with TRBD1 matching over 11 bases. V shed 11 bases and J 8 bases; nucleotides not matched to a gene: 16. The CDR3 consists of 15 residues. Germline CDR1 is ENHRY and CDR2 is SYGVKD. For the CDR3, the DNA is TGTGCCTCCTCCGGGACAGGGGGTGTTCTGGAGGGCTACACCTTC. It specifies CASSGTGGVLEGYTF.

The chain has TRBV6-6 and TRBJ1-2; the D gene is possibly TRBD1 (5 bases). This CDR3 contains 14 residues. The V gene's germline CDR1 is MNHNY and CDR2 SVGAGI (reference sequence). The germline V and J ends were trimmed by 6 bases and 7 bases, with 18 bases remaining between them. In nucleotides, the CDR3 is TGTGCCAGCAGCAGTTCGGACGGGGCCCTTGGCTACACCTTC. It codes for CASSSSDGALGYTF.

This chain uses TRBV9 with TRBJ2-2; the D is unclear. The CDR3 has 14 amino acids. CDR1 is SGDLS, CDR2 YYNGEE, per germline. The V end was cut by 0 bases, the J end by 1 base, with 4 bases between. The CDR3 loop reads CASSVEVNTGELFF. The DNA of the CDR3 is TGTGCCAGCAGCGTAGAGGTGAACACCGGGGAGCTGTTTTTT.

The chain joins TRBV7-2 to TRBJ2-7; tentatively, D is TRBD1 or TRBD2 (5 bases each). Germline V gene data show CDR1 as SGHTA and CDR2 as FQGNSA. V was trimmed by 0 bases and J by 3 bases, leaving 18 bases between them. The length of the CDR3 is 17 residues. DNA of the CDR3: TGTGCCAGCAGCTTAGCGGAGGCAGGGCAAGTAAACTACGAGCAGTACTTC. Translated, it gives CASSLAEAGQVNYEQYF.

The rearrangement links TRBV4-1 to TRBJ1-2; TRBD1 is a possible D gene (6 bases). Trimming removed 1 base from V and 3 bases from J, with 12 bases in between. The CDR3 totals 15 residues. Germline V CDR1 and CDR2: MGHRA, YSYEKL. The CDR3 protein is CASSQVRGPDYGYTF. CDR3 bases: TGCGCCAGCAGCCAAGTACGGGGGCCCGACTATGGCTACACCTTC.

This clone was seen more than once but under ten times. V is TRBV6-4 and J is TRBJ2-3; 12 bases are shared with TRBD2. Germline V gene sequence: CDR1 MRHNA, CDR2 SNTAGT. This CDR3 region has 15 residues. V lost 8 bases to trimming and J lost 0 bases; unmatched junction nucleotides: 3. CDR3 region: CASSLAGGSTDTQYF. Written as DNA, the CDR3 is TGTGCCAGCTCCCTAGCGGGAGGGAGCACAGATACGCAGTATTTT.

The chain employs TRBV11-2 and TRBJ2-5; D could derive from TRBD1 or TRBD2 (6 bases each). Germline loops: CDR1 SGHAT, CDR2 FQNNGV. Trimming removed 3 bases from V and 1 base from J, with 21 bases in between. This CDR3 is built from 18 residues. CDR3 amino acids: CASSFFPSVGHGQETQYF. CDR3 nucleotide sequence: TGTGCCAGCAGCTTCTTTCCTAGCGTGGGACACGGCCAAGAGACCCAGTACTTC.

The chain has TRBV28 and TRBJ1-5, with a possible D match to TRBD1 (5 bases). The CDR3 is 18 amino acids. CDR1 is MDHEN, CDR2 SYDVKM, per germline. Between the trimmed V and J ends, which lost 5 bases and 2 bases, there was a span of 22 bases. The CDR3 here is CASSGIRAGDGGNQPQHF. CDR3 DNA: TGTGCCAGCAGTGGGATAAGGGCCGGGGACGGAGGCAATCAGCCCCAGCATTTT. The whole variable domain, remainder taken from reference TRBV28 and TRBJ1-5, is DVKVTQSSRYLVKRTGEKVFLECVQDMDHENMFWYRQDPGLGLRLIYFSYDVKMKEKGDIPEGYSVSREKKERFSLILESASTNQTSMYLCASSGIRAGDGGNQPQHFGDGTRLSIL.

The V and J genes are TRBV7-9 and TRBJ1-5, with 10 bases that match TRBD1. Losses at the gene ends were 6 bases for V and 1 base for J; bases not matched to a gene: 12. This CDR3 has 18 amino acids. The germline gives CDR1 SEHNR, CDR2 FQNEAQ (reference sequence). The CDR3 here is CASRRDRGGSLSNQPQHF. DNA of the CDR3: TGTGCCAGCAGACGGGACAGGGGAGGTAGCCTAAGCAATCAGCCCCAGCATTTT.

V and J are TRBV13 and TRBJ2-7; TRBD2 aligns across 9 bases. The germline CDR1 and CDR2 sequences are PRHDT and FYEKMQ (reference sequence). V trimming: 4 bases; J trimming: 4 bases; junction bases outside the gene matches: 14. The CDR3 loop spans 17 amino acids. CDR3 residues: CASSSQAGTSRLYEQYF. DNA for the CDR3: TGTGCCAGCAGCTCCCAGGCCGGGACTAGCAGATTATACGAGCAGTACTTC.

The CDR3 nucleotides read TGCGCCAGCAGCTTCCAGGGGGCGTTGACTAGCGGTCTTGAGACCCAGTACTTC. Its protein product is CASSFQGALTSGLETQYF. This chain links TRBV5-1 with TRBJ2-5; possible D gene TRBD2, 9 bases. V was clipped by 2 bases and J by 5 bases, with 25 bases between them. The germline V gene has CDR1 SGHRS and CDR2 YFSETQ. This CDR3 spans 18 amino acids.

This chain uses TRBV18 with TRBJ1-1; D is unresolved. The CDR3 length is 13 residues. CDR1 KGHSH and CDR2 LQKENI come from the germline V gene. V shed 3 bases and J shed 2 bases, with 7 bases lying between them. CDR3 residues: CASSPGANTEAFF. As DNA, the CDR3 is TGTGCCAGCTCACCGGGCGCAAACACTGAAGCTTTCTTT.

V is TRBV30 and J is TRBJ2-1; possible D gene TRBD2, 5 bases. V was cut by 0 bases and J by 10 bases, with 16 bases left in between. There are 14 residues in the CDR3. Per the germline V gene, CDR1 is GTSNPN and CDR2 is SVGIG (reference sequence). CDR3 bases: TGTGCCTGGAGTGTCGGAGGCAAGGTGAGCGAGCAGTTCTTC. Its protein is CAWSVGGKVSEQFF.

This clone was picked up a small number of times. V is TRBV6-5 and J is TRBJ1-1; no definite D call. The CDR3 has 14 residues. CDR1 is MNHEY and CDR2 is SVGAGI in the germline V gene. Trimming took off 7 bases at V and 2 bases at J, with 14 bases between the two ends. The CDR3 DNA follows: TGTGCCAGCACGGGAACAGCAAAAAACACTGAAGCTTTCTTT. Protein product: CASTGTAKNTEAFF.

The rearrangement links TRBV6-5 to TRBJ2-5; D is uncertain. This CDR3 has 11 residues. Germline values: CDR1 MNHEY, CDR2 SVGAGI. V was cut by 5 bases and J by 8 bases, with 9 bases left in between. CDR3 DNA: TGTGCCAGCAGTGAAGGTTCAACCCAGTACTTC. It yields the protein CASSEGSTQYF.

This chain uses TRBV28 with TRBJ2-1; the D call may be TRBD1 or TRBD2 (5 bases each). Trimming cost V 7 bases and J 0 bases, with 13 bases left between them. This CDR3 is built from 15 residues. Germline assignment: CDR1 MDHEN and CDR2 SYDVKM. CDR3 loop: CASTVRGVSYNEQFF. Written as DNA, the CDR3 is TGTGCCAGCACCGTTAGGGGAGTCTCCTACAATGAGCAGTTCTTC.

This clone was detected only once. The chain couples TRBV19 to TRBJ1-4, with D perhaps matching TRBD1 (6 bases). The ends were cut back, 8 bases at V and 5 bases at J, with 15 bases in the middle. The CDR3 is 14 residues long. The germline CDR1 and CDR2 sequences are LNHDA and SQIVND (reference sequence). For the CDR3, the DNA is TGTGCCAGTGCAGTTTCGGGGGGCAATGAAAAACTGTTTTTT. Its protein product is CASAVSGGNEKLFF.

The V and J genes are TRBV5-1 and TRBJ1-3; D remains unclear. The V and J ends lost 6 bases and 3 bases respectively, with 4 bases between them. CDR3 length equals 11 residues. The germline gives CDR1 SGHRS, CDR2 YFSETQ. Here the CDR3 DNA reads TGCGCCAGCACCGGTGGAAACACCATATATTTT. This sequence encodes CASTGGNTIYF.

The V and J genes are TRBV27 and TRBJ1-5, with no clear D. The CDR3 extends over 14 amino acids. V was pared by 5 bases and J by 0 bases, with 8 bases between. From germline, CDR1 is MNHEY and CDR2 SMNVEV (reference sequence). The CDR3, as DNA: TGTGCCAGCAGTGGCCGGGATAGCAATCAGCCCCAGCATTTT. Translating it yields CASSGRDSNQPQHF.

This clone was detected once. The V call is TRBV10-3, the J call TRBJ2-2, with D unclear. V lost 8 bases to trimming and J lost 2 bases, with 9 bases between them. Looked up from germline, CDR1 is ENHRY and CDR2 is SYGVKD. The CDR3 runs to 13 residues. As DNA, the CDR3 is TGTGCCATCCTGTCCAGTAACACCGGGGAGCTGTTTTTT. This codes for CAILSSNTGELFF.

The gene calls are TRBV29-1 and TRBJ2-7, with D unresolved. The CDR3 totals 17 residues. Between the trimmed V and J ends, which lost 4 bases and 5 bases, there was a span of 27 bases. Germline CDR1 is SQVTM and CDR2 is ANQGSEA. The CDR3 reads CSVALVARSPLSHEQYF. CDR3 DNA sequence: TGCAGCGTTGCCCTAGTAGCCCGTAGCCCACTGAGCCACGAGCAGTACTTC.